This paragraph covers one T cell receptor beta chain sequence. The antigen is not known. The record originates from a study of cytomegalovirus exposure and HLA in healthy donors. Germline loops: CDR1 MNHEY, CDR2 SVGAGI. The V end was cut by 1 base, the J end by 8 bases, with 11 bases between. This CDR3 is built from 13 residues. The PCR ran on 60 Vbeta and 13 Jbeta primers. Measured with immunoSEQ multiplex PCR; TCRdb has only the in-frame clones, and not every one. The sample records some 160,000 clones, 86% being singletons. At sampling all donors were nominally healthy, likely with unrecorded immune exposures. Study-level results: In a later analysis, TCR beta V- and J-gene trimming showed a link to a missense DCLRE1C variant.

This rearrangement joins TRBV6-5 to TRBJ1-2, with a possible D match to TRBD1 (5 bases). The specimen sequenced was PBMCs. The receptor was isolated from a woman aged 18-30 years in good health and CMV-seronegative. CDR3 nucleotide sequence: TGTGCCAGCAGTTACTTGGGAGGGGACGGCTACACCTTC. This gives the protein CASSYLGGDGYTF.